This T cell receptor beta chain was observed in a study of neoadjuvant anti-PD-1 for oral cavity cancer. Looking at the study overall: Patients without progression got a fourth dose around day 43. Regarding the study as a whole: Expansion of preexisting intratumoral clones was suggested to aid response. TCR analyses covered only a few patients per response group.

The CDR3 runs to 13 residues. V lost 2 bases to trimming and J lost 8 bases, with 10 bases between them. Germline CDR1 and CDR2: LGHNA and YNFKEQ. Here immunoSEQ multiplex PCR was the method, and the copy in TCRdb shows in-frame clones only, minus some. In the table there are approximately 15,000 clones, 30% to 45% of which are singletons. The time point here: after neoadjuvant nivolumab, at surgical resection. This clone rates as medium-sized (0.01 to 0.1%). Its target is not known. The sequencing used tumor tissue, collected after nivolumab (anti-PD-1) treatment. The TCR originated in a person aged 40 to 85 with oral cavity squamous cell carcinoma. This chain uses TRBV4-2 with TRBJ1-5; D unresolved. For the CDR3, the DNA is TGTGCCAGCAGCCAAAGAAATTGGGAGCCCCAGCATTTT. As protein: CASSQRNWEPQHF.